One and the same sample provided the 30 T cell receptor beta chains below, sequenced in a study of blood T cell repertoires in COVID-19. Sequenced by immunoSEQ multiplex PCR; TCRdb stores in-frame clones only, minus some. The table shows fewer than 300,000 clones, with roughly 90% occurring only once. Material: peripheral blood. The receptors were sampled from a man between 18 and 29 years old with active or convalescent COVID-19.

CDR3 loop: CASIGGLNYGYTF. CDR3 nucleotides: TGTGCCAGTATAGGGGGTCTCAACTATGGCTACACCTTC. This sequence joins TRBV19 and TRBJ1-2, with TRBD1 as a possible D gene (6 bases). V was pared by 7 bases and J by 2 bases, with 11 bases between. Looked up from germline, CDR1 is LNHDA and CDR2 is SQIVND (reference sequence). The CDR3 has 13 residues.

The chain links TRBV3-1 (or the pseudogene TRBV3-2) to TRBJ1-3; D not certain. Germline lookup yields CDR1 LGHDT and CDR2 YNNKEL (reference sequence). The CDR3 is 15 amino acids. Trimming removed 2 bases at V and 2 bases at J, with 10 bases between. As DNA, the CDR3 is TGTGCCAGCAGCCAATTTGAGGTAACTGGAAACACCATATATTTT. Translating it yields CASSQFEVTGNTIYF.

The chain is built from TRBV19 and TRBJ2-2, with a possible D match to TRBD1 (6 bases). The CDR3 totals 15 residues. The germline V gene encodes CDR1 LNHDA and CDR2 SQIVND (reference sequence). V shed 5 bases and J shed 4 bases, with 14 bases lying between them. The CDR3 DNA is TGTGCCAGTAGTCGAACGCAGGGGTCCACCGGGGAGCTGTTTTTT. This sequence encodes CASSRTQGSTGELFF.

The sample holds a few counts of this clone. CDR3 in amino acids: CASSQTGTGNTIYF. Written as DNA, the CDR3 is TGCGCCAGCAGCCAAACAGGGACAGGAAACACCATATATTTT. The genes are TRBV4-1 and TRBJ1-3, with TRBD1 as a possible D gene (6 bases). This CDR3 has 14 amino acids. Germline lookup yields CDR1 MGHRA and CDR2 YSYEKL. Trimming removed 2 bases from V and 4 bases from J, with 9 bases in between.

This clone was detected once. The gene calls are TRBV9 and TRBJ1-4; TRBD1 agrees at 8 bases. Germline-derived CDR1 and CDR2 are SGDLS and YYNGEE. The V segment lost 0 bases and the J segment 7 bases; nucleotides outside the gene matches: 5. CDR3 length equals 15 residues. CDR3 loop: CASSVAGGAAEKLFF. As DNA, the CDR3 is TGTGCCAGCAGCGTAGCAGGGGGCGCGGCTGAAAAACTGTTTTTT.

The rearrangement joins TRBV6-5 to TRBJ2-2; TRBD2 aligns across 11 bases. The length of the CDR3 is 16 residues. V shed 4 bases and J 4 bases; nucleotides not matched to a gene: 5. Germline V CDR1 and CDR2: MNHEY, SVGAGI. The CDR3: CASSFLAGGSTGELFF. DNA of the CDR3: TGTGCCAGCAGTTTCCTAGCGGGGGGTAGCACCGGGGAGCTGTTTTTT.

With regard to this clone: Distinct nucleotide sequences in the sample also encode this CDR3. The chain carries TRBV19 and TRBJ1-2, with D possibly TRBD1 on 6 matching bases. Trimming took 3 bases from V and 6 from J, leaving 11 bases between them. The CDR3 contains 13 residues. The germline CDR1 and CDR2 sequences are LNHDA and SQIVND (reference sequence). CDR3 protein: CASSIGRGNGYTF. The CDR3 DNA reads TGTGCCAGTAGTATTGGCAGGGGAAATGGCTACACCTTC.

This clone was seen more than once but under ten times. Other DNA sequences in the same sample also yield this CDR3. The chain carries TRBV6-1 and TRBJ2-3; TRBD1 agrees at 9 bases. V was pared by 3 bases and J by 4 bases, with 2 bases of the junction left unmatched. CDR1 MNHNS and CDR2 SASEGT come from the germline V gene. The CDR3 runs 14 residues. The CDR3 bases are TGTGCCAGCAGTGAGGGACAGGGACCAGATACGCAGTATTTT. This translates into CASSEGQGPDTQYF.

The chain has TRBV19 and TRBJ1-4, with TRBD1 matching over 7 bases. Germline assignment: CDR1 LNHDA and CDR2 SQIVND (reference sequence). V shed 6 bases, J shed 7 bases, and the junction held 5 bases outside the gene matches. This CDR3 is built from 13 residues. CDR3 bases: TGTGCCAGTAGAACGACAGGGCTTGAAAAACTGTTTTTT. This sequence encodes CASRTTGLEKLFF.

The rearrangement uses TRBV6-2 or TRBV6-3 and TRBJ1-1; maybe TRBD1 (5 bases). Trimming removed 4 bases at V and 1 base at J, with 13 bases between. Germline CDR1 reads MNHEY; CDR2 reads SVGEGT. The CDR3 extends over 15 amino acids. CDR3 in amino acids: CASSFSGGGNTEAFF. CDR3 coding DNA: TGTGCCAGCAGTTTCTCAGGCGGGGGGAACACTGAAGCTTTCTTT.

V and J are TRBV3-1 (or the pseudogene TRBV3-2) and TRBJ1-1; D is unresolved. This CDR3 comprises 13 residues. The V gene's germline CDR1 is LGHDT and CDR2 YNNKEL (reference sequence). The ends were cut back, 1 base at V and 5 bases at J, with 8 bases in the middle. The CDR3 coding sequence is TGTGCCAGCAGCCAAGTCGGTACGACTGAAGCTTTCTTT. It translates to CASSQVGTTEAFF.

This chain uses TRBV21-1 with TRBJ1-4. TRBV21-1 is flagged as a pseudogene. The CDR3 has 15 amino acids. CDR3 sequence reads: CASSKKEGPNEKLFF. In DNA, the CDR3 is TGTGCCAGCAGCAAAAAGGAGGGCCCAAATGAAAAACTGTTTTTT.

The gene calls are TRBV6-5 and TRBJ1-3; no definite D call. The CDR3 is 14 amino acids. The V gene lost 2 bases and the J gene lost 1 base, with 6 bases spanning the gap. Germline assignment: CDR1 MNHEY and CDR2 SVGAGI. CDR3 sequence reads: CASSYRGSGNTIYF. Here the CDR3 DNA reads TGTGCCAGCAGTTACAGAGGGTCTGGAAACACCATATATTTT.

CDR3 region: CASMMGANYGYTF. CDR3 nucleotide sequence: TGTGCCAGTATGATGGGAGCTAACTATGGCTACACCTTC. The chain is built from TRBV19 and TRBJ1-2; D is unresolved. Trimming removed 7 bases from V and 0 bases from J, with 9 bases in between. CDR1 is LNHDA, CDR2 SQIVND, per germline (reference sequence). This CDR3 has 13 amino acids. The complete variable domain, with remaining parts taken from reference TRBV19 and TRBJ1-2, reads DGGITQSPKYLFRKEGQNVTLSCEQNLNHDAMYWYRQDPGQGLRLIYYSQIVNDFQKGDIAEGYSVSREKKESFPLTVTSAQKNPTAFYLCASMMGANYGYTFGSGTRLTVV.

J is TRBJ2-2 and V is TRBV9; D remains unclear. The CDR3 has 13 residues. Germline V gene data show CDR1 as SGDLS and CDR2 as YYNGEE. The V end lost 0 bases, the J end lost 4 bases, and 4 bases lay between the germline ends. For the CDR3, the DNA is TGTGCCAGCAGCGTAGGTCTCACCGGGGAGCTGTTTTTT. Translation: CASSVGLTGELFF.

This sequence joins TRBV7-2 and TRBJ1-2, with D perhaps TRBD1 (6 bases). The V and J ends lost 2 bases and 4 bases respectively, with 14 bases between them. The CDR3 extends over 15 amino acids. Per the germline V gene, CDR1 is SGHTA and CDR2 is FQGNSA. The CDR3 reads CASSLTRGPSYGYTF. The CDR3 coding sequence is TGTGCCAGCAGCTTAACCAGGGGACCGAGCTATGGCTACACCTTC. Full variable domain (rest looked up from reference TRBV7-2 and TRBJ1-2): GAGVSQSPSNKVTEKGKDVELRCDPISGHTALYWYRQSLGQGLEFLIYFQGNSAPDKSGLPSDRFSAERTGGSVSTLTIQRTQQEDSAVYLCASSLTRGPSYGYTFGSGTRLTVV.

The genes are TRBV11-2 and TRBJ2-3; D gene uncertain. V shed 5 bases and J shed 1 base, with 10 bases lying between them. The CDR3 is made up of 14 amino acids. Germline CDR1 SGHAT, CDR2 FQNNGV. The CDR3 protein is CASSLRQGTDTQYF. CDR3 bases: TGTGCCAGCAGCCTCCGACAAGGCACAGATACGCAGTATTTT.

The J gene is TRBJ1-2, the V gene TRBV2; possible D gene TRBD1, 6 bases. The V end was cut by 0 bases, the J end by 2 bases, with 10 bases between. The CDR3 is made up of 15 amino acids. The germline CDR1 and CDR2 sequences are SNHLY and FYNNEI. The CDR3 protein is CASSEAQGLNYGYTF. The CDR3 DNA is TGTGCCAGCAGTGAAGCGCAGGGGCTCAACTATGGCTACACCTTC.

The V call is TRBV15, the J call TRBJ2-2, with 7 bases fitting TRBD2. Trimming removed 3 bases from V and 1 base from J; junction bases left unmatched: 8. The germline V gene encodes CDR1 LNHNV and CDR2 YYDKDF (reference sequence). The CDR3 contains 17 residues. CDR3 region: CATSRVMSGENTGELFF. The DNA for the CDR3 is TGTGCCACCAGCAGGGTTATGAGCGGGGAGAACACCGGGGAGCTGTTTTTT.

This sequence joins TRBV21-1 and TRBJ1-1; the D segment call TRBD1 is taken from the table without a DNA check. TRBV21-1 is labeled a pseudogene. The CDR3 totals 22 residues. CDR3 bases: TGTGCCAGCAGCAAAGATCGAACAGGGGGCGTTCCCGGTAGGTCTGTGAACACTGAAGCTTTCTTT. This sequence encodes CASSKDRTGGVPGRSVNTEAFF.

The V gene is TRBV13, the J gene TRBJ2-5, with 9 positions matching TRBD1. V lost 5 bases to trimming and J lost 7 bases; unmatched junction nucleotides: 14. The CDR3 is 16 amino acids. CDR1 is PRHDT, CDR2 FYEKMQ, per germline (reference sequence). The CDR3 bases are TGTGCCAGCAGCCTCCTGGGACAGGGTTTTGACGGGACCCAGTACTTC. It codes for CASSLLGQGFDGTQYF.

This chain's CDR3 is CATSDPGQGYSPLHF. CDR3 DNA sequence: TGTGCCACCAGTGACCCTGGACAGGGGTATTCACCCCTCCACTTT. The chain links TRBV24-1 to TRBJ1-6; 9 bases match TRBD1. This CDR3 contains 15 residues. From germline, CDR1 is KGHDR and CDR2 SFDVKD. Germline trimming cut 4 bases from V and 8 bases from J; bases unmatched to any gene: 5.

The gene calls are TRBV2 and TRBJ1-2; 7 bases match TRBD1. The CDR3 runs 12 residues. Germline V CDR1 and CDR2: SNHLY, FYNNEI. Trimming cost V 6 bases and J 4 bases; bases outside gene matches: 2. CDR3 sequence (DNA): TGTGCCAGCAGACAGGGGCCCTATGGCTACACCTTC. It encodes CASRQGPYGYTF.

The CDR3 loop reads CASSEQGRLNEKLFF. CDR3 coding DNA: TGTGCCAGCAGTGAACAGGGCCGGCTCAATGAAAAACTGTTTTTT. The chain has TRBV2 and TRBJ1-4; TRBD1 is a possible D gene (5 bases). Trimming removed 2 bases from V and 5 bases from J, with 12 bases in between. The CDR3 contains 15 residues. CDR1 and CDR2 (germline): SNHLY, FYNNEI.

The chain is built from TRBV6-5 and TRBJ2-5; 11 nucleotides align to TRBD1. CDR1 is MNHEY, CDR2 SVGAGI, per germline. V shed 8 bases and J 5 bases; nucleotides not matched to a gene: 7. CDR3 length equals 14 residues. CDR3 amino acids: CASLGQGDLETQYF. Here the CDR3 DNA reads TGTGCCAGCCTGGGACAGGGGGATTTGGAGACCCAGTACTTC.

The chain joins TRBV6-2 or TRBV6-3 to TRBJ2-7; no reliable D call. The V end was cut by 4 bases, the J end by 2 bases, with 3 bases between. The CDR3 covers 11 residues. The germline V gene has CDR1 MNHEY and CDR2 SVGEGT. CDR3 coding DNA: TGTGCCAGCAGTTTCACCTACGAGCAGTACTTC. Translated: CASSFTYEQYF.

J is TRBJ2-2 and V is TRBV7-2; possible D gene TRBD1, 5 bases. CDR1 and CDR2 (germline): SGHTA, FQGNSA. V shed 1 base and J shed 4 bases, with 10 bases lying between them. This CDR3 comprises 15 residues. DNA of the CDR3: TGTGCCAGCAGCTTAGTTCACAGGAGCACCGGGGAGCTGTTTTTT. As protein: CASSLVHRSTGELFF.

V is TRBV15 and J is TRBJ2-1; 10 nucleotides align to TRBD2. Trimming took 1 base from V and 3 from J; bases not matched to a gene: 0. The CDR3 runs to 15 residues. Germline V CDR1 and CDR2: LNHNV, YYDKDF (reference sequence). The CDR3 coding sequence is TGTGCCACCAGCAGAGGGACTAGCGGCTACAATGAGCAGTTCTTC. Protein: CATSRGTSGYNEQFF.

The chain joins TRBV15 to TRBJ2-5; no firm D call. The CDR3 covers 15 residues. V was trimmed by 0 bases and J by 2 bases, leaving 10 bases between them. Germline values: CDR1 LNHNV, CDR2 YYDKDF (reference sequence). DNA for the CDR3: TGTGCCACCAGCAGAGATAATCAGTGGCAAGAGACCCAGTACTTC. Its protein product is CATSRDNQWQETQYF.

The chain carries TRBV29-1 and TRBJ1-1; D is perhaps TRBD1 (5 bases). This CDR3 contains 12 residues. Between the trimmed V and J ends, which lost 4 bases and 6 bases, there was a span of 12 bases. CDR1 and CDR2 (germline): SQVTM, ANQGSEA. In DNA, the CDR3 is TGCAGCGTTGGGGAGGGGATCCCTGAAGCTTTCTTT. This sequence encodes CSVGEGIPEAFF.